This T cell receptor beta chain appears in the sequencing data of a study of early T cells in non-severe SARS-CoV-2 infection. TCRdb reprocessed the 5' RACE reads via MiXCR and lists one record per CDR3 protein. The table records 88,000 or so distinct CDR3 sequences, more than 13% of them present only once. This clonotype counts as medium-sized. The sequenced material came from whole blood. This receptor was identified in an adult who was a healthcare worker with PCR-confirmed SARS-CoV-2 infection or an uninfected control (not recorded which).

CDR3 bases: TGTGCCAGCAGTTTTTCAGGGAGAACTGAAGCTTTCTTT. It encodes CASSFSGRTEAFF. This rearrangement joins TRBV28 to TRBJ1-1, with D possibly matching TRBD1 (5 bases). The germline V and J ends were trimmed by 3 bases and 5 bases, with 10 bases remaining between them. This CDR3 contains 13 residues. Germline CDR1 and CDR2: MDHEN and SYDVKM.